This T cell receptor beta chain appears in the sequencing data of a study of T-cell reconstitution after alpha-beta-depleted transplantation in children. The authors prepared the TCRbeta library with unique molecular identifiers. TCRdb re-called the PCR reads with MiXCR, one entry per CDR3 protein. Of just over 350,000 distinct CDR3 sequences in the sample, 10% to 15% were seen once. The V segment lost 6 bases and the J segment 3 bases; nucleotides outside the gene matches: 4. The germline CDR1 and CDR2 sequences are ENHRY and SYGVKD. CDR3 length: 13 residues. This sample comprised PBMCs, obtained from the stem cell graft. The J gene is TRBJ2-5, the V gene TRBV10-3; TRBD2 aligns across 7 bases. The sequence came from a human donor who donated a stem cell graft to a child with Fanconi anemia. CDR3 nucleotide sequence: TGTGCCATCAGGGATGGGGGGGAAGAGACCCAGTACTTC. This codes for CAIRDGGEETQYF.